Detailed here is one T cell receptor beta chain. The antigen remains unidentified. Positively selected for CCR7, the CD45RO-negative cells used as naive CD8 cells excluded terminally differentiated effector memory CD45RA+ cells. The sample is drawn from a study of shared clonotypes between healthy human individuals. The wider study: CD4 naive and CD4 memory each took three plates per donor, while CD8 naive took two and CD8 memory one.

Study results and caveats: Having only a few donors restricted how much genetic and exposure-history diversity was captured. Although depth was large, rarefaction showed that sequencing of the sorted subsets was incomplete. Shared clonotypes: about 4.6% naive CD4, about 4% naive CD8, about 2.5% memory CD4, under 0.5% memory CD8.

From germline, CDR1 is SGHAT and CDR2 FQNNGV. V lost 4 bases to trimming and J lost 2 bases, with 20 bases between them. The CDR3 is 17 residues long. Data came from immunoSEQ multiplex PCR; TCRdb stores just in-frame clones and leaves some out. The sample contains hundreds of thousands of clones, 96% of which appear only once. Material for sequencing was naive CD8+ T cells sorted from blood. The V call is TRBV11-2, the J call TRBJ2-5, with D perhaps TRBD2 (5 bases). The receptor was derived from a man younger than 45 in good health. CDR3 sequence (DNA): TGTGCCAGCAGCTCCCTGAAACGAGGGCCGGAGCAAGAGACCCAGTACTTC. Translating gives CASSSLKRGPEQETQYF.